Listed here are 23 T cell receptor beta chains from one sample, sequenced in a study of identifying expanded T cells in peripheral blood (dated by TCRdb to between 2017 and 2020). The method was the immunoSEQ multiplex PCR assay. The table was pulled from immuneACCESS by TCRdb, which kept in-frame rearrangements only. Such tables lose some clones; where checked, under half of the loss comes from unresolved V genes, and the rest has no known cause. The sample has 100,000 or so clones on record, around nine tenths of them singletons. The top ten hold approximately 18% of the sample. Material: blood. Receptors originate from a person between 18 and 75 years old in good health.

Comments on this clone: Other DNA sequences from this sample encode an identical CDR3 as well. V gene TRBV5-1 combines with J gene TRBJ2-5; no definite D call. The CDR3 contains 11 residues. V lost 4 bases and J lost 1, with 2 bases in between. The germline CDR1 and CDR2 sequences are SGHRS and YFSETQ. The CDR3 DNA is TGCGCCAGCAGCCTCCAAGAGACCCAGTACTTC. Protein sequence: CASSLQETQYF. The variable domain in full, with the rest retrieved from reference TRBV5-1 and TRBJ2-5, is KAGVTQTPRYLIKTRGQQVTLSCSPISGHRSVSWYQQTPGQGLQFLFEYFSETQRNKGNFPGRFSGRQFSNSRSEMNVSTLELGDSALYLCASSLQETQYFGPGTRLLVL.

The chain carries TRBV7-2 and TRBJ1-4, with D possibly matching TRBD1 (6 bases). CDR1 and CDR2 from the germline V gene are SGHTA and FQGNSA. V dropped 2 bases and J dropped 8 bases, with 18 bases sitting between them. This CDR3 has 16 amino acids. The CDR3 loop is CASSLRRGRGDEKLFF. The CDR3 region has the DNA TGTGCCAGCAGCTTAAGGCGGGGCAGGGGAGACGAAAAACTGTTTTTT.

This sequence joins TRBV10-3 and TRBJ2-7; the match to TRBD2 covers 8 bases. Germline V gene sequence: CDR1 ENHRY, CDR2 SYGVKD. This CDR3 has 13 residues. The junction had 8 bases not matched to a gene; V was cut back by 8 bases and J by 5 bases. The CDR3 loop is CAIPRGAGDEQYF. CDR3 coding DNA: TGTGCCATCCCGCGGGGGGCGGGAGACGAGCAGTACTTC.

The J gene is TRBJ2-5, the V gene TRBV25-1; 12 bases are shared with TRBD1. With V trimmed by 2 bases and J by 9 bases, 7 bases remained unmatched. The V gene's germline CDR1 is MGHDK and CDR2 SYGVNS. The CDR3 covers 15 residues. The CDR3 protein is CASSERGTGGWPQYF. CDR3 sequence (DNA): TGTGCCAGCAGTGAACGGGGGACAGGGGGCTGGCCCCAGTACTTC. Full variable domain (remainder filled in from reference TRBV25-1 and TRBJ2-5): EADIYQTPRYLVIGTGKKITLECSQTMGHDKMYWYQQDPGMELHLIHYSYGVNSTEKGDLSSESTVSRIRTEHFPLTLESARPSHTSQYLCASSERGTGGWPQYFGPGTRLLVL.

CDR3 amino acids: CASTYRGAEAFF. The DNA for the CDR3 is TGTGCCAGCACGTACCGGGGGGCTGAAGCTTTCTTT. V is TRBV6-6 and J is TRBJ1-1; the D gene is possibly TRBD1 (5 bases). Trimming cost V 7 bases and J 6 bases, with 12 bases left between them. This CDR3 is built from 12 residues. Germline V gene sequence: CDR1 MNHNY, CDR2 SVGAGI (reference sequence).

The chain carries TRBV11-2 and TRBJ2-2; D gene ambiguous. The length of the CDR3 is 14 residues. V lost 5 bases and J lost 7, with 14 bases in between. The V gene's germline CDR1 is SGHAT and CDR2 FQNNGV. CDR3 sequence reads: CASSLLTSSGELFF. For the CDR3, the DNA is TGTGCCAGCAGCCTTTTGACCAGTAGCGGGGAGCTGTTTTTT.

In DNA form, the CDR3 reads TGTGCCAGCAGTTACCTAGCGGGGGTTCACGGGGAGCTGTTTTTT. Protein: CASSYLAGVHGELFF. The V gene is TRBV6-5, the J gene TRBJ2-2; the match to TRBD2 covers 10 bases. With 2 bases clipped from V and 7 bases from J, the junction kept 4 bases outside the gene matches. Germline assignment: CDR1 MNHEY and CDR2 SVGAGI. The CDR3 is made up of 15 amino acids.

V usage is TRBV6-6 and J usage is TRBJ1-2, with TRBD1 matching 7 bases. Germline loops: CDR1 MNHNY, CDR2 SVGAGI (reference sequence). The CDR3 has 15 amino acids. After removal of 0 bases from V and 4 bases from J, the junction contained 5 bases not matched to a gene. CDR3 nucleotide sequence: TGTGCCAGCAGTTACTCTTTACAGGGGCGCTATGGCTACACCTTC. Residues: CASSYSLQGRYGYTF.

The chain is built from TRBV5-6 and TRBJ2-7; no definite D call. The CDR3 extends over 13 amino acids. Trimming left V 0 bases short and J 5 bases short, with 9 bases between. The V gene's germline CDR1 is SGHDT and CDR2 YYEEEE. This chain's CDR3 is CASSLGQVDEQYF. Here the CDR3 DNA reads TGTGCCAGCAGCTTGGGTCAGGTGGACGAGCAGTACTTC.

The sample holds one count of this clone. The chain carries TRBV7-9 and TRBJ2-7; 7 nucleotides agree with TRBD1. Germline assignment: CDR1 SEHNR and CDR2 FQNEAQ (reference sequence). The CDR3 consists of 15 residues. The V segment lost 1 base and the J segment 0 bases; nucleotides outside the gene matches: 3. CDR3 protein: CASSLVGTVSYEQYF. CDR3 sequence (DNA): TGTGCCAGCAGCTTAGTAGGGACAGTCTCCTACGAGCAGTACTTC.

This chain links TRBV6-6 with TRBJ2-5, with 11 bases that match TRBD1. The V gene end was trimmed by 4 bases and the J gene end by 5 bases; junction bases not matched to a gene: 6. Germline values: CDR1 MNHNY, CDR2 SVGAGI (reference sequence). The CDR3 covers 15 residues. The CDR3 region is CASSWTGGFGETQYF. Here the CDR3 DNA reads TGTGCCAGCAGTTGGACAGGGGGCTTCGGGGAGACCCAGTACTTC.

The V and J genes are TRBV5-1 and TRBJ1-1; D is perhaps TRBD1 (5 bases). This CDR3 region has 17 residues. Germline loops: CDR1 SGHRS, CDR2 YFSETQ. V was pared by 1 base and J by 3 bases, with 19 bases between. As DNA, the CDR3 is TGCGCCAGCAGCTTGCAGGGTAGGGGACCCATTGACACTGAAGCTTTCTTT. This codes for CASSLQGRGPIDTEAFF.

This chain joins TRBV4-2 and TRBJ2-7; TRBD1 agrees at 9 bases. The CDR3 has 17 residues. Germline loops: CDR1 LGHNA, CDR2 YNFKEQ. Trimming cost V 0 bases and J 2 bases; bases outside gene matches: 8. CDR3 in amino acids: CASSQEATGGPTYEQYF. The CDR3 region has the DNA TGTGCCAGCAGCCAAGAGGCGACAGGGGGGCCAACCTACGAGCAGTACTTC.

V is TRBV19 and J is TRBJ2-2, with D possibly being TRBD1 (5 bases). CDR1 is LNHDA, CDR2 SQIVND, per germline (reference sequence). CDR3 size: 18 residues. Trimming took 0 bases from V and 4 from J, leaving 18 bases between them. The CDR3 protein is CASSIESYKGRATGELFF. Written as DNA, the CDR3 is TGTGCCAGTAGTATAGAGAGTTATAAGGGCAGGGCCACCGGGGAGCTGTTTTTT.

This chain links TRBV6-1 with TRBJ2-5; tentative D call: TRBD1 (5 bases). This CDR3 comprises 15 residues. Trimming removed 4 bases at V and 0 bases at J, with 12 bases between. Germline V gene sequence: CDR1 MNHNS, CDR2 SASEGT. CDR3 residues: CASSGRQTYQETQYF. CDR3 nucleotides: TGTGCCAGCAGTGGTAGACAGACGTACCAAGAGACCCAGTACTTC.

This chain uses TRBV5-1 with TRBJ2-2, with D possibly being TRBD1 or TRBD2 (5 bases each). CDR3 length: 17 amino acids. The germline gives CDR1 SGHRS, CDR2 YFSETQ. V lost 4 bases, J lost 1 base, and 17 bases lay in between. CDR3 region: CASSAIIGTWNTGELFF. The CDR3 DNA follows: TGCGCCAGCAGCGCGATAATTGGGACGTGGAACACCGGGGAGCTGTTTTTT.

This chain links TRBV7-2 with TRBJ2-4; D assignment may be TRBD1 or TRBD2 (5 bases each). Germline assignment: CDR1 SGHTA and CDR2 FQGNSA. Trimming took off 7 bases at V and 5 bases at J, with 15 bases between the two ends. CDR3 length equals 14 residues. The CDR3 loop reads CASTLTGAENIQYF. CDR3 DNA sequence: TGTGCCAGCACCCTAACCGGGGCGGAAAACATTCAGTACTTC.

This chain connects TRBV6-1 to TRBJ1-2; D is possibly TRBD1 (5 bases). This CDR3 has 14 residues. Germline CDR1 and CDR2: MNHNS and SASEGT. Trimming stripped 11 bases from V and 0 bases from J, with 16 bases between. The CDR3 protein is CASQTGGTNYGYTF. CDR3 DNA: TGTGCCTCCCAAACCGGGGGAACTAACTATGGCTACACCTTC.

The genes are TRBV5-6 and TRBJ1-2, with D unresolved. The germline V gene has CDR1 SGHDT and CDR2 YYEEEE. There are 14 residues in the CDR3. V shed 2 bases and J shed 4 bases, with 12 bases lying between them. CDR3 residues: CASSLTRTTYGYTF. The CDR3 DNA is TGTGCCAGCAGCTTAACCCGTACCACCTATGGCTACACCTTC.

The chain has TRBV6-4 and TRBJ2-5; TRBD2 aligns across 10 bases. There are 16 residues in the CDR3. J gave up 5 bases and V 4 bases, and 10 bases lay outside the gene matches. Germline CDR1 MRHNA, CDR2 SNTAGT. The CDR3 spells CASSASGSGGAETQYF. CDR3 nucleotide sequence: TGTGCCAGCAGTGCATCAGGAAGCGGGGGGGCGGAGACCCAGTACTTC.

The chain links TRBV15 to TRBJ2-7; D is ambiguous. Germline lookup yields CDR1 LNHNV and CDR2 YYDKDF (reference sequence). Trimming shortened V by 3 bases and J by 1 base, and 13 bases separated the two germline ends. This CDR3 region has 15 residues. The CDR3 sequence: CATSSRREASYEQYF. CDR3 nucleotide sequence: TGTGCCACCAGCAGTAGAAGAGAAGCTTCCTACGAGCAGTACTTC.

The chain links TRBV7-9 to TRBJ2-1; tentative D call: TRBD1 (5 bases). Looked up from germline, CDR1 is SEHNR and CDR2 is FQNEAQ (reference sequence). The CDR3 contains 12 residues. V shed 1 base and J shed 7 bases, with 5 bases lying between them. The CDR3 region is CASSLDRNEQFF. The CDR3 nucleotides are TGTGCCAGCAGCTTAGACAGGAATGAGCAGTTCTTC. The full variable domain, completed using reference TRBV7-9 and TRBJ2-1, is DTGVSQNPRHKITKRGQNVTFRCDPISEHNRLYWYRQTLGQGPEFLTYFQNEAQLEKSRLLSDRFSAERPKGSFSTLEIQRTEQGDSAMYLCASSLDRNEQFFGPGTRLTVL.

The J gene is TRBJ1-2, the V gene TRBV10-3; perhaps TRBD1 as D (5 bases). The CDR3 contains 14 residues. V was shortened by 0 bases and J by 6 bases, with 11 bases between the two germline ends. CDR1 and CDR2 from the germline V gene are ENHRY and SYGVKD. Here the CDR3 DNA reads TGTGCCATCAGTGAGTCGGCAGGGTCGGATGGCTACACCTTC. As protein: CAISESAGSDGYTF.